This section outlines one T cell receptor beta chain sequence together with its context. This clonotype was seen many times. The clone's antigen remains unknown. Per-base qualities were not stored, and no clone one base away is much larger. This entry belongs to a study of identical twins (TCRdb year 2016). Study-wide context: To test whether fetal clonotypes persist, this study deep-sequenced TCR alpha and beta repertoires from monozygotic twins, from unrelated adults of various ages, and from cord blood. To rule out contamination, replicate twin experiments were performed at different times with different library preparation protocols. Broad study findings and their caveats: Recombination models systematically underestimated out-of-frame TCR alpha sharing in monozygotic twins but agreed with sharing between unrelated individuals. Compared with coincidental sharing between unrelated individuals, out-of-frame TCR alpha sequences shared between twins had an excess of sequences with low generation probability. Fewer insertions were carried by abundant cord blood beta clonotypes, a similar but weaker trend appeared in young adult naive repertoires, and no such trend appeared in memory repertoires. Because the same donors could not be followed over many years, conclusions were based on cross-sectional statistical analysis. In beta out-of-frame sequences, excess twin sharing was weaker, because having fewer shared sequences lowered the signal-to-noise ratio. Zero-insertion analyses could be partly confounded by invariant T cells such as MAIT and iNKT, although diverse VJ usage argued against such confounding for most clonotypes.

Only healthy Caucasian donors were included. Three unrelated non-twin adults were also sequenced: a male aged 18 to 30, a male aged 50 to 60 and a female aged 50 to 60. Miltenyi CD45RO+ enrichment and human naive T-cell isolation kits were used to isolate memory (CD45RO+) and naive T cells from PBMC. From V the trimming removes 4 bases and from J it removes 7 bases, while the gene matches leave 4 bases of the junction unaccounted for. Inclusive of the bounding cysteine and phenylalanine, the CDR3 is 13 residues long. Only CDR3 DNA remains: 39 bases, in frame from the first base. As encoded in the germline V gene, CDR1 is SGHTA while CDR2 is FQGNSA. Library method: 5' RACE. The reads were generated on an Illumina HiSeq 2000. Template switching introduced a universal primer binding site; the final cDNA contained a unique molecular identifier, enabling accurate counting of TCR cDNA molecules. First-strand cDNA for TCR alpha and beta chains was synthesized from specific primers in the conserved constant-segment region. Each cDNA library was double barcoded, with a SMART-Mk sample barcode plus Illumina barcodes, to control for contamination. TruSeq adapter sequences and Illumina sample barcodes were added in two successive PCR steps. The Illumina HiSeq platform was used with custom primers to sequence TCR alpha and beta cDNA libraries. Regarding the original processing steps: Raw reads were processed with MiGEC to extract unique molecular identifiers, and MiXCR was used to determine CDR3 positions. Recombination models were inferred per individual with the repgenHMM and IGoR tools using an EM algorithm. Shared clonotype analysis was performed with the tcR package in R, normalizing sharing by the product of cloneset sizes. To study raw recombination without the effects of thymic and clonal selection, out-of-frame nonproductive sequences were analyzed. Using fastp trimming at Q25 and MiXCR clonotype assembly, TCRdb reanalyzed the public sequencing data and kept in-frame beta chains. CDR3 protein duplicates are merged, each entry listing the most common genes and DNA. The V and J calls shown here were made by TCRdb, not taken from the authors' results. The sample table lists around 340,000 distinct CDR3 sequences, approximately 8.8% of them with a count of one. The ten largest clones represent 8% to 9.5% of the sample.

Input material: naive T cells sorted from blood. This sample's cell subset or site label indicates: cells isolated with a human naive T-cell isolation kit. This chain joins TRBV7-2 to TRBJ1-5, and 7 junction bases match TRBD1. This receptor was taken from a woman aged 45-65 years in good health. The CDR3 reads as follows: CASSWDRLQPQHF. The DNA is TGTGCCAGCAGCTGGGACAGACTACAGCCCCAGCATTTT.